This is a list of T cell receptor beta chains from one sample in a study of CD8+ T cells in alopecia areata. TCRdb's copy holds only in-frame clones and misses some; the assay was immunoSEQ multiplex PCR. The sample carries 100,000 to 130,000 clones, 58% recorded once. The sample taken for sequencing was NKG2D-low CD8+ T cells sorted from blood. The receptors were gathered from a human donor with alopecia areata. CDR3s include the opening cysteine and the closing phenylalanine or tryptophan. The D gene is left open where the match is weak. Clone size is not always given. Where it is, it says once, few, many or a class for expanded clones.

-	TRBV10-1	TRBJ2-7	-	CASSSGTPYEQYF	TGCGCCAGCAGTTCCGGAACCCCCTACGAGCAGTACTTC
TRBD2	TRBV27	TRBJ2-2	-	CASRTLAGGPGELFF	TGTGCCAGCAGAACTCTAGCGGGAGGGCCCGGGGAGCTGTTTTTT
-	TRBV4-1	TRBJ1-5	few	CASSQGMGSNQPQHF	TGCGCCAGCAGCCAAGGAATGGGTAGCAATCAGCCCCAGCATTTT
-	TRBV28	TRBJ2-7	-	CASTPGRSYEQYF	TGTGCCAGCACACCAGGCCGATCCTACGAGCAGTACTTC
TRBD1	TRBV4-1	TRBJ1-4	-	CASSQGGQVREKLFF	TGCGCCAGCAGCCAAGGGGGACAGGTTCGTGAAAAACTGTTTTTT
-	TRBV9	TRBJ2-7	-	CASSGISYEQYF	TGTGCCAGCAGCGGAATTTCCTACGAGCAGTACTTC
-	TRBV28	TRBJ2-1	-	CASSPEGKQFF	TGTGCCAGCAGCCCCGAGGGGAAGCAGTTCTTC
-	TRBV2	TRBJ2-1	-	CASSPTGTRQDEQFF	TGTGCCAGCAGTCCCACAGGGACTCGCCAAGATGAGCAGTTCTTC
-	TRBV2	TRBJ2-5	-	CARKDLYQETQYF	TGTGCCAGAAAAGATTTGTACCAAGAGACCCAGTACTTC
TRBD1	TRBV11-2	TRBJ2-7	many	CASSNRDRGHYEQYF	TGTGCCAGCAGTAACCGGGACAGGGGGCACTACGAGCAGTACTTC
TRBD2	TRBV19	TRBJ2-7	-	CASSIAERDYEQYF	TGTGCCAGTAGTATTGCGGAGCGGGACTACGAGCAGTACTTC
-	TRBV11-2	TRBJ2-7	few	CASSLVSQRLYEQYF	TGTGCCAGCAGCTTAGTCTCCCAGCGCCTCTACGAGCAGTACTTC
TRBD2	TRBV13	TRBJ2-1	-	CASSSLAGGGNEQFF	TGTGCCAGCAGCAGCCTAGCGGGAGGAGGTAATGAGCAGTTCTTC
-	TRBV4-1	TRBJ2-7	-	CASSQGGDRPEQYF	TGCGCCAGCAGCCAAGGGGGAGACAGGCCCGAGCAGTACTTC
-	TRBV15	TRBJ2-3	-	CATSPQGLVTSTDTQYF	TGTGCCACCAGCCCACAAGGGTTAGTCACTAGCACAGATACGCAGTATTTT